What follows are 4 T cell receptor beta chains derived from one specimen sequenced in a study of CD8+ T cells in alopecia areata. The treatment was: oral pan-JAK inhibitor, 5-10 mg twice daily. RNA, once extracted, was reverse transcribed into cDNA for use as the sequencing template. Profiling relied on immunoSEQ multiplex PCR, and the TCRdb table lists in-frame clones only, not all of them. The data show tens of thousands of clones, over 85% seen once. Sequences were derived from CD8+ T cells sorted from blood, sampled at week 24, from a patient treated with tofacitinib. The origin of the receptors is a human donor with alopecia areata.

The chain carries TRBV7-6 and TRBJ2-3, with D maybe TRBD1 (6 bases). Looked up from germline, CDR1 is SGHVS and CDR2 is FNYEAQ. V was clipped by 5 bases and J by 2 bases, with 14 bases between them. There are 15 residues in the CDR3. The CDR3 DNA reads TGTGCCAGCAGCCCATGGACAGACCCCACAGATACGCAGTATTTT. It translates to CASSPWTDPTDTQYF.

This sequence joins TRBV27 and TRBJ2-7; 15 bases agree with TRBD2. Germline V gene data show CDR1 as MNHEY and CDR2 as SMNVEV (reference sequence). The CDR3 covers 15 residues. V shed 4 bases and J 7 bases; nucleotides not matched to a gene: 5. The CDR3 region is CASSSVGLAGGEQYF. For the CDR3, the DNA is TGTGCCAGCAGTTCCGTGGGACTAGCGGGGGGAGAGCAGTACTTC.

This clone was recorded once. This sequence joins TRBV9 and TRBJ2-1; TRBD2 aligns across 7 bases. CDR3 length: 16 amino acids. The germline CDR1 and CDR2 sequences are SGDLS and YYNGEE. The J segment lost 8 bases and the V segment lost 0 bases, leaving 11 bases of the junction unmatched. As DNA, the CDR3 is TGTGCCAGCAGCGTAGAAGCTAGCGGTGGTGCGGATGAGCAGTTCTTC. Residues: CASSVEASGGADEQFF.

The J gene is TRBJ2-5, the V gene TRBV5-4; tentatively, D is TRBD1 (6 bases). The J call may be faulty, since TRBJ2-7 better matches the DNA end. CDR1 SGHNT and CDR2 YYREEE come from the germline V gene (reference sequence). CDR3 length equals 16 residues. The CDR3 protein is CASSTTLGDKVYEQYF. The CDR3 DNA sequence: TGTGCCAGCAGCACAACCCTTGGGGACAAAGTCTACGAGCAGTACTTC.